This is a list of T cell receptor delta chains from one sample in a study of gamma-delta T cells after stem cell transplantation. TCRdb re-called the RT-PCR reads with CATT. The sample records 1,600 or so delta-chain clones, about 21% being singletons. Sequences were obtained from gamma-delta T cells. These TCRs come from a human donor. It is not recorded whose cells these are; they may come from a transplant donor. CDR3s include the opening cysteine and the closing phenylalanine or tryptophan. A D gene is named only where the DNA matches it firmly. Only part of the rows carry a size: once, few, many, or a class if the clone is expanded.

abundance	v_gene	d_gene	j_gene	CDR3nt	CDR3aa
medium-sized	TRDV2	TRDD3	TRDJ1	TGTGCCTGTGACACCGTTGGTGGGGGATACGCTGACACCGATAAACTCATCTTT	CACDTVGGGYADTDKLIF
-	TRDV3	TRDD2	TRDJ1	TGTGCCTTTATCCGCCTTCCTACGAGGATACGCACCGATAAACTCATCTTT	CAFIRLPTRIRTDKLIF
few	TRDV2	TRDD3	TRDJ1	TGTGCCTGTGATGACATACTGGGGGATACGGCACTCATCTTT	CACDDILGDTALIF
medium-sized	TRDV2	TRDD3	TRDJ1	TGTGCCTGTGACACCGTCCAGGGGATACGGGACACCGATAAACTCATCTTT	CACDTVQGIRDTDKLIF
few	TRDV2	-	TRDJ1	TGTGCCTGTGACACCGTCTCCGGGGGCCCCGACCTCAAACTCATCTTT	CACDTVSGGPDLKLIF
large	TRDV2	TRDD3	TRDJ1	TGTGCCTGTGACTTACTGGGGGATAAGAGACGGGACACCGATAAACTCATCTTT	CACDLLGDKRRDTDKLIF
-	TRDV2	TRDD3	TRDJ1	TGTGCCTGTGACACACTGGGGGGCCGTGGCCGCACCGATAAACTCATCTTT	CACDTLGGRGRTDKLIF
large	TRDV2	TRDD3	TRDJ1	TGTGCCTGTGACACCCTGGGACTGGGGGATACGGCCTTGTACACCGATAAACTCATCTTT	CACDTLGLGDTALYTDKLIF
-	TRDV2	TRDD3	TRDJ1	TGTGCCTGTGACCACGTGGGACTGGGGGATAAGGACGATAAACTCATCTTT	CACDHVGLGDKDDKLIF
-	TRDV2	TRDD3	TRDJ1	TGTGCCTGTGACACCTTACTGGGGGATACGCTCCGAGGAAGGGGGGCGAAACTCATCTTT	CACDTLLGDTLRGRGAKLIF
few	TRDV2	-	TRDJ1	TGTGCCTGTGACACCCCCTTTTCCGGGACACAGAACACCGATAAACTCATCTTT	CACDTPFSGTQNTDKLIF
-	TRDV2	TRDD3	TRDJ1	TGTGCCTGTGACCGACTGGGGACTACAAAAAACCAGTACACCGATAAACTCATCTTT	CACDRLGTTKNQYTDKLIF
few	TRDV2	TRDD3	TRDJ1	TGTGCCTGTGACACCTTACTGGGGGAGGCGTACACCGATAAACTCATCTTT	CACDTLLGEAYTDKLIF
few	TRDV2	TRDD3	TRDJ1	TGTGCCTGTGAGCCTTTGGGGGATAGACCCGATAAACTCATCTTT	CACEPLGDRPDKLIF
few	TRDV2	-	TRDJ2	TGTGCCTGTGACACGATCGAGGCCCACCCTCCCTTTTTGACAGCACACCTCTTCTTT	CACDTIEAHPPFLTAHLFF
-	TRDV2	-	TRDJ1	TGTGCCTGTGACACGCGGGGGCTTCACACCGATAAACCCATCTTT	CACDTRGLHTDKPIF
few	TRDV2	TRDD3	TRDJ1	TGTGCCTGTGACCGACTGGGGGAGCCCCACACCGATAAACTCATCTTT	CACDRLGEPHTDKLIF
-	TRDV2	-	TRDJ1	TGTGCCTGTGACCCGGTACTGAAGGTCGATAAACTCATCTTT	CACDPVLKVDKLIF
large	TRDV2	TRDD3	TRDJ1	TGTGCCTGTGATCCACTGGGGCCTCCCCTTACCGATAAACTCATCTTT	CACDPLGPPLTDKLIF
-	TRDV2	-	TRDJ1	TGTGCCTGTGACACTTTGGGGTCCCTCCCCACCGGAGGCGATAAACTCATCTTT	CACDTLGSLPTGGDKLIF
large	TRDV2	TRDD3	TRDJ1	TGTGCCTGTGACACACTGAAGGTACTGGGGGATTGGGATGACACCGATAAACTCATCTTT	CACDTLKVLGDWDDTDKLIF
medium-sized	TRDV2	TRDD3	TRDJ1	TGTGCCTGTGACACCGTGGGGGATAGTCATAAACTCATCTTT	CACDTVGDSHKLIF
few	TRDV2	TRDD3	TRDJ1	TGTGCCTGTGACTCTGTAAACCCTGTATCTACTGGGGGATACACCGATAAACTCATCTTT	CACDSVNPVSTGGYTDKLIF
-	TRDV1	-	TRDJ2	TGTGCTCTTGGGTCCCCGCCAACCCTTATCCTGATCAAAGCTTTGACAGCCCAACTCTTCTTT	CALGSPPTLILIKALTAQLFF
medium-sized	TRDV2	-	TRDJ1	TGTGCCTGTGACCTTCTCTCTCCCCAAGAAGGGTTCAACACCGATAAACTCATCTTT	CACDLLSPQEGFNTDKLIF
large	TRDV1	TRDD3	TRDJ1	TGTGCTCTTGGGGAACTAGTCGGTTCACCTAATCTGGTGGGGGATGACACCGATAAACTCATCTTT	CALGELVGSPNLVGDDTDKLIF
-	TRDV2	TRDD3	TRDJ1	TGTGCCTGCCCTAATCGCGATCCGGGCGCGGGCTGGGGGATACGCAGGACCGATAAACTCATCTTT	CACPNRDPGAGWGIRRTDKLIF
-	TRDV3	TRDD3	TRDJ1	TGTGCCTTTTTTGGGGGATACTATTGGTACACCGATAAACTCATCTTT	CAFFGGYYWYTDKLIF
-	TRDV2	TRDD3	TRDJ1	TGTGCCTGTGACACCGTGGGGGAGAGGCATAAACTCATCTTT	CACDTVGERHKLIF